The 2 T cell receptor beta chains below all came from one sample that was sequenced in a study of early stage breast cancer tumors. Sequencing was performed with immunoSEQ multiplex PCR; in TCRdb, only in-frame clones are kept and a portion is missing. The table has tens of thousands of clones, about 80% seen once; the top ten hold more than 9.5%. The sample consisted of blood. These receptors were taken from a person between 55 and 70 years old with breast cancer.

The chain combines TRBV18 with TRBJ1-5, with 7 bases matching TRBD1. J gave up 7 bases and V 3 bases, and 18 bases lay outside the gene matches. The CDR3 length is 18 residues. Germline CDR1 and CDR2: KGHSH and LQKENI. This chain's CDR3 is CASSPSQGVPWGGQPQHF. The CDR3 nucleotides are TGTGCCAGCTCACCGAGCCAGGGGGTCCCCTGGGGCGGGCAGCCCCAGCATTTT.

V and J are TRBV7-2 and TRBJ2-7, with a possible D match to TRBD1 (6 bases). Germline CDR1 reads SGHTA; CDR2 reads FQGNSA. Trimming took 1 base from V and 3 from J, leaving 10 bases between them. This CDR3 has 14 amino acids. Here the CDR3 reads CASSLDRDNYEQYF. The DNA of the CDR3 is TGTGCCAGCAGCTTAGACCGGGACAACTACGAGCAGTACTTC.